Listed below are T cell receptor beta chains from one sample, sequenced in a study of blood T cell repertoires in COVID-19. Only in-frame clones appear in the TCRdb table, and some are missing; sequencing was by immunoSEQ multiplex PCR. The sample holds roughly 81,000 clones, about 83% seen once. The sequenced sample consisted of peripheral blood. These receptors were obtained from a man under 40 with acute or convalescent COVID-19. CDR3s include the opening cysteine and the closing phenylalanine or tryptophan. The order of the fields is D gene, V gene, J gene, clone size, CDR3 protein, CDR3 DNA. The D gene is left open where the match is weak. Clone size is given for some rows only: seen once, a few or many times, or a class if the clone is expanded.

d_call: TRBD2; v_call: TRBV30; j_call: TRBJ2-2; clone_size: -; cdr3_aa: CAWKRLAGTGELFF; cdr3_nt: TGTGCCTGGAAAAGACTAGCGGGCACCGGGGAGCTGTTTTTT
d_call: TRBD1; v_call: TRBV19; j_call: TRBJ1-5; clone_size: -; cdr3_aa: CASKGGGNQPQHF; cdr3_nt: TGTGCCAGTAAAGGGGGCGGCAATCAGCCCCAGCATTTT
d_call: TRBD1; v_call: TRBV4-2; j_call: TRBJ1-5; clone_size: few; cdr3_aa: CASSQDFPGGTGNNQPQHF; cdr3_nt: TGTGCCAGCAGCCAAGATTTTCCCGGGGGGACAGGTAATAATCAGCCCCAGCATTTT
d_call: -; v_call: TRBV28; j_call: TRBJ1-2; clone_size: -; cdr3_aa: CASSATGILGDNYGYTF; cdr3_nt: TGTGCCAGCAGTGCGACAGGTATCCTTGGGGATAACTATGGCTACACCTTC
d_call: -; v_call: TRBV30; j_call: TRBJ1-5; clone_size: -; cdr3_aa: CAWSVRTASNQPQHF; cdr3_nt: TGTGCCTGGAGTGTCCGGACAGCAAGCAATCAGCCCCAGCATTTT
d_call: -; v_call: TRBV6-6; j_call: TRBJ2-7; clone_size: -; cdr3_aa: CASSLELTYEQYF; cdr3_nt: TGTGCCAGCAGTTTAGAGCTGACCTACGAGCAGTACTTC
d_call: TRBD2; v_call: TRBV27; j_call: TRBJ2-5; clone_size: -; cdr3_aa: CASRDSGSRETQYF; cdr3_nt: TGTGCCAGCAGAGATAGCGGGAGTAGAGAGACCCAGTACTTC
d_call: -; v_call: TRBV7-8; j_call: TRBJ2-6; clone_size: -; cdr3_aa: CASSLGAGVGANVLTF; cdr3_nt: TGTGCCAGCAGCTTAGGCGCAGGGGTTGGGGCCAACGTCCTGACTTTC
d_call: TRBD1; v_call: TRBV7-3; j_call: TRBJ1-2; clone_size: -; cdr3_aa: CASSLTGKDGYTF; cdr3_nt: TGTGCCAGCAGCTTGACAGGGAAGGACGGCTACACCTTC
d_call: TRBD2; v_call: TRBV29-1; j_call: TRBJ2-2; clone_size: -; cdr3_aa: CSVPRGGIRTGELFF; cdr3_nt: TGCAGCGTCCCAAGGGGAGGGATAAGGACCGGGGAGCTGTTTTTT
d_call: TRBD1; v_call: TRBV19; j_call: TRBJ1-2; clone_size: -; cdr3_aa: CASKGTGIYTF; cdr3_nt: TGTGCCAGTAAAGGGACAGGGATCTACACCTTC
d_call: TRBD2; v_call: TRBV13; j_call: TRBJ2-1; clone_size: -; cdr3_aa: CASSLVLSNLAGAGEQFF; cdr3_nt: TGTGCCAGCAGCTTAGTCCTATCGAACCTAGCGGGAGCCGGTGAGCAGTTCTTC
d_call: TRBD2; v_call: TRBV28; j_call: TRBJ2-1; clone_size: -; cdr3_aa: CASSFVLAGVEQFF; cdr3_nt: TGTGCCAGCAGTTTTGTACTAGCGGGAGTAGAGCAGTTCTTC
d_call: -; v_call: TRBV7-3; j_call: TRBJ2-2; clone_size: once; cdr3_aa: CASSMGHSTGELFF; cdr3_nt: TGTGCCAGCAGCATGGGACATTCCACCGGGGAGCTGTTTTTT
d_call: TRBD2; v_call: TRBV5-5; j_call: TRBJ2-7; clone_size: -; cdr3_aa: CASRRELAGSPYEQYF; cdr3_nt: TGTGCCAGCAGGCGCGAACTAGCGGGGTCACCCTACGAGCAGTACTTC
d_call: -; v_call: TRBV6-5; j_call: TRBJ2-1; clone_size: -; cdr3_aa: CASNTRRPDEQFF; cdr3_nt: TGTGCCAGTAATACTAGGCGTCCAGATGAGCAGTTCTTC
d_call: -; v_call: TRBV7-2; j_call: TRBJ1-6; clone_size: -; cdr3_aa: CASSFGVRPLHF; cdr3_nt: TGTGCCAGCAGCTTCGGGGTTCGTCCCCTCCACTTT
d_call: TRBD2; v_call: TRBV7-3; j_call: TRBJ2-3; clone_size: -; cdr3_aa: CASSFSGSEGDTQYF; cdr3_nt: TGTGCCAGCAGCTTTAGCGGGAGCGAGGGCGATACGCAGTATTTT
d_call: TRBD1; v_call: TRBV27; j_call: TRBJ2-7; clone_size: -; cdr3_aa: CASSLVTGDEQYF; cdr3_nt: TGTGCCAGCAGTTTAGTGACAGGGGACGAGCAGTACTTC
d_call: -; v_call: TRBV28; j_call: TRBJ1-5; clone_size: -; cdr3_aa: CASSLGGGSQPQHF; cdr3_nt: TGTGCCAGCAGTCTCGGGGGGGGGTCTCAGCCCCAGCATTTT
d_call: -; v_call: TRBV28; j_call: TRBJ2-2; clone_size: once; cdr3_aa: CASSPDTGELFF; cdr3_nt: TGTGCCAGCAGTCCCGACACCGGGGAGCTGTTTTTT
d_call: -; v_call: TRBV28; j_call: TRBJ1-5; clone_size: -; cdr3_aa: CASRTIQGIHYSNQPQHF; cdr3_nt: TGTGCCAGCAGGACCATCCAGGGGATCCACTATAGCAATCAGCCCCAGCATTTT
d_call: TRBD1; v_call: TRBV7-3; j_call: TRBJ2-2; clone_size: -; cdr3_aa: CASRPGQGNTGELFF; cdr3_nt: TGTGCCAGCAGACCCGGACAGGGTAACACCGGGGAGCTGTTTTTT
d_call: -; v_call: TRBV5-1; j_call: TRBJ2-1; clone_size: -; cdr3_aa: CASSLNFGGSSEQFF; cdr3_nt: TGCGCCAGCAGCCTGAACTTTGGAGGGTCCTCGGAGCAGTTCTTC
d_call: -; v_call: TRBV3-1/TRBV3-2; j_call: TRBJ1-5; clone_size: -; cdr3_aa: CASSQTVDSHQPQHF; cdr3_nt: TGTGCCAGCAGCCAAACTGTAGACAGTCATCAGCCCCAGCATTTT
d_call: -; v_call: TRBV5-3; j_call: TRBJ1-1; clone_size: -; cdr3_aa: CARSLRQCNTEAFF; cdr3_nt: TGTGCCAGAAGCTTGCGTCAGTGTAACACTGAAGCTTTCTTT
d_call: TRBD2; v_call: TRBV10-3; j_call: TRBJ2-7; clone_size: few; cdr3_aa: CAISGLAGEYEQYF; cdr3_nt: TGTGCCATCAGTGGACTAGCGGGGGAGTACGAGCAGTACTTC
d_call: TRBD1; v_call: TRBV29-1; j_call: TRBJ2-2; clone_size: -; cdr3_aa: CSVDRGGRTGELFF; cdr3_nt: TGCAGCGTAGACAGGGGTGGAAGGACCGGGGAGCTGTTTTTT
d_call: TRBD1; v_call: TRBV9; j_call: TRBJ1-1; clone_size: few; cdr3_aa: CASSPRTGAMNTEAFF; cdr3_nt: TGTGCCAGCAGCCCTCGGACAGGGGCCATGAACACTGAAGCTTTCTTT
d_call: -; v_call: TRBV11-2; j_call: TRBJ2-2; clone_size: -; cdr3_aa: CASSLTVAGELFF; cdr3_nt: TGTGCCAGCAGCTTAACAGTTGCCGGGGAGCTGTTTTTT
d_call: TRBD2; v_call: TRBV28; j_call: TRBJ2-3; clone_size: -; cdr3_aa: CASLSGGTDTQYF; cdr3_nt: TGTGCCAGCCTTAGCGGGGGCACAGATACGCAGTATTTT
d_call: -; v_call: TRBV6-6; j_call: TRBJ2-1; clone_size: -; cdr3_aa: CASSYSQRNEQFF; cdr3_nt: TGTGCCAGCAGTTACTCGCAGCGCAATGAGCAGTTCTTC
d_call: TRBD1; v_call: TRBV28; j_call: TRBJ2-4; clone_size: -; cdr3_aa: CASSLWGTGGAVLAKNIQYF; cdr3_nt: TGTGCCAGCAGTTTATGGGGCACAGGGGGCGCCGTACTAGCCAAAAACATTCAGTACTTC
d_call: -; v_call: TRBV6-5; j_call: TRBJ2-3; clone_size: -; cdr3_aa: CASSYSYQATQYF; cdr3_nt: TGTGCCAGCAGTTACTCGTACCAAGCTACGCAGTATTTT
d_call: -; v_call: TRBV29-1; j_call: TRBJ1-1; clone_size: -; cdr3_aa: CSVAGRTANTEAFF; cdr3_nt: TGCAGCGTTGCAGGTCGTACCGCCAACACTGAAGCTTTCTTT
d_call: TRBD1; v_call: TRBV5-1; j_call: TRBJ2-6; clone_size: -; cdr3_aa: CASIGTGSSGANVLTF; cdr3_nt: TGCGCCAGCATTGGGACAGGATCCTCTGGGGCCAACGTCCTGACTTTC
d_call: TRBD1; v_call: TRBV20-1; j_call: TRBJ2-7; clone_size: once; cdr3_aa: CSASGDRGFHEQYF; cdr3_nt: TGCAGTGCTAGTGGCGACAGGGGATTCCACGAGCAGTACTTC
d_call: -; v_call: TRBV19; j_call: TRBJ2-2; clone_size: -; cdr3_aa: CASSMEGHARELFF; cdr3_nt: TGTGCCAGTAGTATGGAGGGGCACGCGAGGGAGCTGTTTTTT
d_call: -; v_call: TRBV7-8; j_call: TRBJ2-5; clone_size: -; cdr3_aa: CASSFSQGRETQYF; cdr3_nt: TGTGCCAGCAGCTTTAGTCAGGGCCGGGAGACCCAGTACTTC
d_call: -; v_call: TRBV2; j_call: TRBJ2-5; clone_size: -; cdr3_aa: CASSSFLGTSETQYF; cdr3_nt: TGTGCCAGCAGTTCCTTCTTGGGGACAAGTGAGACCCAGTACTTC
d_call: TRBD2; v_call: TRBV10-2; j_call: TRBJ2-7; clone_size: -; cdr3_aa: CASSPTSGGYEQYF; cdr3_nt: TGCGCCAGCAGTCCCACTAGCGGGGGATACGAGCAGTACTTC
d_call: -; v_call: TRBV20-1; j_call: TRBJ2-1; clone_size: -; cdr3_aa: CSASNSQAGFF; cdr3_nt: TGCAGTGCCAGCAATTCACAGGCCGGGTTCTTC
d_call: TRBD1; v_call: TRBV7-9; j_call: TRBJ2-3; clone_size: -; cdr3_aa: CASSQTGFADTQYF; cdr3_nt: TGTGCCAGCAGCCAGACAGGGTTTGCAGATACGCAGTATTTT
d_call: -; v_call: TRBV5-1; j_call: TRBJ2-3; clone_size: -; cdr3_aa: CASSFSKDTQYF; cdr3_nt: TGCGCCAGCAGCTTTAGTAAAGATACGCAGTATTTT
d_call: TRBD1; v_call: TRBV5-6; j_call: TRBJ2-3; clone_size: -; cdr3_aa: CASSSPGQGFEDTQYF; cdr3_nt: TGTGCCAGCAGCTCCCCTGGACAGGGTTTCGAAGATACGCAGTATTTT
d_call: TRBD2; v_call: TRBV29-1; j_call: TRBJ2-5; clone_size: -; cdr3_aa: CSVLLAGGRWETQYF; cdr3_nt: TGCAGCGTCTTACTAGCGGGAGGCCGTTGGGAGACCCAGTACTTC
d_call: -; v_call: TRBV4-3; j_call: TRBJ1-1; clone_size: -; cdr3_aa: CASSQPGQRETEAFF; cdr3_nt: TGCGCCAGCAGCCAGCCTGGACAGAGAGAGACTGAAGCTTTCTTT
d_call: TRBD1; v_call: TRBV11-2; j_call: TRBJ2-5; clone_size: -; cdr3_aa: CASSNWQGVQETQYF; cdr3_nt: TGTGCCAGCAGCAACTGGCAGGGGGTACAAGAGACCCAGTACTTC
d_call: TRBD1; v_call: TRBV6-1; j_call: TRBJ1-2; clone_size: -; cdr3_aa: CASSERTGATYGYTF; cdr3_nt: TGTGCCAGCAGTGAGAGGACAGGGGCTACCTATGGCTACACCTTC
d_call: -; v_call: TRBV15; j_call: TRBJ2-1; clone_size: -; cdr3_aa: CATSSLGGEQFF; cdr3_nt: TGTGCCACCAGCAGCCTAGGCGGTGAGCAGTTCTTC
d_call: -; v_call: TRBV30; j_call: TRBJ1-2; clone_size: -; cdr3_aa: CAWKSTGLDGYTF; cdr3_nt: TGTGCCTGGAAATCGACAGGATTGGATGGCTACACCTTC
d_call: -; v_call: TRBV7-2; j_call: TRBJ2-7; clone_size: -; cdr3_aa: CASSWRKAGGAYEQYF; cdr3_nt: TGTGCCAGCAGCTGGCGCAAGGCGGGTGGGGCCTACGAGCAGTACTTC
d_call: -; v_call: TRBV12-3/TRBV12-4; j_call: TRBJ2-1; clone_size: -; cdr3_aa: CASSFGSEQFF; cdr3_nt: TGTGCCAGCAGTTTCGGTAGTGAGCAGTTCTTC
d_call: -; v_call: TRBV29-1; j_call: TRBJ1-2; clone_size: -; cdr3_aa: CSADPGSSKGYTF; cdr3_nt: TGCAGCGCTGACCCGGGATCATCGAAGGGCTACACCTTC
d_call: -; v_call: TRBV29-1; j_call: TRBJ2-1; clone_size: -; cdr3_aa: CSVEGNRASNNEQFF; cdr3_nt: TGCAGCGTTGAAGGGAACAGGGCCTCTAATAATGAGCAGTTCTTC
d_call: -; v_call: TRBV7-9; j_call: TRBJ1-3; clone_size: -; cdr3_aa: CASKAGGGNTIYF; cdr3_nt: TGTGCCAGCAAGGCAGGAGGGGGAAACACCATATATTTT
d_call: TRBD2; v_call: TRBV7-8; j_call: TRBJ2-3; clone_size: -; cdr3_aa: CASRATSGGVDTQYF; cdr3_nt: TGTGCCAGCAGGGCTACTAGCGGGGGGGTGGATACGCAGTATTTT
d_call: TRBD1; v_call: TRBV19; j_call: TRBJ1-1; clone_size: -; cdr3_aa: CASSRRTGQNTEAFF; cdr3_nt: TGTGCCAGTAGTAGGAGGACAGGGCAGAACACTGAAGCTTTCTTT
d_call: -; v_call: TRBV30; j_call: TRBJ2-2; clone_size: -; cdr3_aa: CAWKYQSNTGELFF; cdr3_nt: TGTGCCTGGAAGTATCAGTCGAACACCGGGGAGCTGTTTTTT
d_call: -; v_call: TRBV29-1; j_call: TRBJ2-5; clone_size: few; cdr3_aa: CSGAGGQYQETQYF; cdr3_nt: TGCAGCGGGGCCGGGGGGCAGTACCAAGAGACCCAGTACTTC